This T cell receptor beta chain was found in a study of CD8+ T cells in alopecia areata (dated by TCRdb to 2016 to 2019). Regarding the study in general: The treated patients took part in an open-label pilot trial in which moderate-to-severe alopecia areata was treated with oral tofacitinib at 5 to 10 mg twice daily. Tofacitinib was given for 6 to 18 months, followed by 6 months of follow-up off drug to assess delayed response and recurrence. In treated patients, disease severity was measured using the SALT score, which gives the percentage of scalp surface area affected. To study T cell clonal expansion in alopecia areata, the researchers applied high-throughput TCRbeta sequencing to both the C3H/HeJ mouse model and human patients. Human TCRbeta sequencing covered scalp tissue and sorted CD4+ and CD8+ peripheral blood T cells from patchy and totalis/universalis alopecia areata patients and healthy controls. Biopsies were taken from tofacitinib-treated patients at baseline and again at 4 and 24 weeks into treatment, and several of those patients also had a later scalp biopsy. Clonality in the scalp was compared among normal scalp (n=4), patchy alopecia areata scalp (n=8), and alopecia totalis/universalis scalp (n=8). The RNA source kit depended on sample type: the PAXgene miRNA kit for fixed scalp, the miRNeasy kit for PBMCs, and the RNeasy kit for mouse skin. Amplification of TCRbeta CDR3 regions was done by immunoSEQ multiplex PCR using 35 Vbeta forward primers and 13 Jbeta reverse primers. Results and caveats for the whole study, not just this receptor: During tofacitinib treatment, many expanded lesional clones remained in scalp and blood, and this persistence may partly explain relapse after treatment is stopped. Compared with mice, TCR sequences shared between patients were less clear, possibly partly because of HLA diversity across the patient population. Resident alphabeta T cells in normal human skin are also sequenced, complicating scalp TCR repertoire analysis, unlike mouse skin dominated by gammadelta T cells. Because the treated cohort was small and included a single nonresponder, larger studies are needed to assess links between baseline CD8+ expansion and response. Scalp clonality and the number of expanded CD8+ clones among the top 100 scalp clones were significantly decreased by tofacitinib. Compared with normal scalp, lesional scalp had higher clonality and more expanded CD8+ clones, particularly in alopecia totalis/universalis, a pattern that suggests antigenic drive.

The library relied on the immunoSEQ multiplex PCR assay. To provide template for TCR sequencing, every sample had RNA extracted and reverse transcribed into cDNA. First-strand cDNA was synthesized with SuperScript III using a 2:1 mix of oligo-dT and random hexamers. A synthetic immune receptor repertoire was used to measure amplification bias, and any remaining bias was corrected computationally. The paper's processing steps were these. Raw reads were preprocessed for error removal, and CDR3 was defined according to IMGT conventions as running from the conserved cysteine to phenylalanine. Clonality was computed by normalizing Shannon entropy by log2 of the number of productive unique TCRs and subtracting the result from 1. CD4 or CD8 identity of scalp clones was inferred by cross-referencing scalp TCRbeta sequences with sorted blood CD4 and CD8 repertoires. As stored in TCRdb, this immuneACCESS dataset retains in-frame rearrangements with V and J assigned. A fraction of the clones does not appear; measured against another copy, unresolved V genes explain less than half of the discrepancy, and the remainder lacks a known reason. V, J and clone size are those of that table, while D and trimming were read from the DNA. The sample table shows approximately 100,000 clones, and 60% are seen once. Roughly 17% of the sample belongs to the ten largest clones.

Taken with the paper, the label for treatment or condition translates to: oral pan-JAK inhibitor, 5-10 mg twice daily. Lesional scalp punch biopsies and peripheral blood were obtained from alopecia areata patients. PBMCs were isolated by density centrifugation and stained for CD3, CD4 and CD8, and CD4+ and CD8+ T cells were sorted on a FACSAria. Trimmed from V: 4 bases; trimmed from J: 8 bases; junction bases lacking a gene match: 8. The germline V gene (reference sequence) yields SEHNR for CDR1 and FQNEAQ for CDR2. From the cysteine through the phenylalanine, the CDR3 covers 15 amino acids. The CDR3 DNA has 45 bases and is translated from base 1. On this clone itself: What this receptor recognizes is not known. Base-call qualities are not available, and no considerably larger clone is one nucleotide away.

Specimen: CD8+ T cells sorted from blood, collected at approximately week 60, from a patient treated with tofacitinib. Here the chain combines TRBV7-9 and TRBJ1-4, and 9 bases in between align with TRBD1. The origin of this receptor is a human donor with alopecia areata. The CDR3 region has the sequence CASSSPGQGVEKLFF. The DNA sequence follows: TGTGCCAGCAGCTCCCCGGGACAGGGTGTAGAAAAACTGTTTTTT.